A selection of T cell receptor beta chains follows, all from one sample in a study of T cells in Graves' hyperthyroidism and ophthalmopathy. TCRdb reprocessed the multiplex PCR reads via MiXCR and lists one record per CDR3 protein. The table lists roughly 290,000 distinct CDR3 sequences, approximately 15% of them singletons. The sequencing input was blood. The receptors were sampled from a woman in her fifties or sixties with Graves' ophthalmopathy. CDR3s include the opening cysteine and the closing phenylalanine or tryptophan. A D gene is named only where the DNA matches it firmly. Size is omitted from some rows. Given values are once, few, many or a class for expanded clones.

clone_size d_call j_call v_call cdr3_nt cdr3_aa
. . TRBJ1-1 TRBV15 TGTGCCACCAGCAGACTTAACACTGAAGCTTTCTTT CATSRLNTEAFF
many TRBD2 TRBJ2-1 TRBV20-1 TGCAGTGCAATAGCGGGAGGGTTCTACAATGAGCAGTTCTTC CSAIAGGFYNEQFF
. TRBD1 TRBJ1-4 TRBV7-9 TGTGCCAGCAGCCACCCGGAGACAGGGGACGAAAAACTGTTTTTT CASSHPETGDEKLFF
. . TRBJ1-5 TRBV7-2 TGTGCCAGCAGCTTACCAGGGACCAATCAGCCCCAGCATTTT CASSLPGTNQPQHF
many . TRBJ2-5 TRBV20-1 TGCAGTGCTAGTCAGCTGGGAGGGGGGGAGACCCAGTACTTC CSASQLGGGETQYF
. . TRBJ2-5 TRBV6-5 TGTGCCAGCAGTTACTCAGCCGGGAAAGAGACCCAGTACTTC CASSYSAGKETQYF
many . TRBJ1-6 TRBV5-1 TGCGCCAGCAGCGAGACGGGAACAGGGTCACCCCTCCACTTT CASSETGTGSPLHF
many . TRBJ1-2 TRBV2 TGTGCCAGCAGTGAAGCAGGATATGGCTACACCTTC CASSEAGYGYTF
many TRBD1 TRBJ2-1 TRBV29-1 TGCAGCGTTGAGGGGACAGCAAGCGATGAGCAGTTCTTC CSVEGTASDEQFF
many . TRBJ1-4 TRBV3-1 TGTGCCAGCAGCCGGAGTACCTCAACTAATGAAAAACTGTTTTTT CASSRSTSTNEKLFF
many . TRBJ1-1 TRBV2 TGTGCCAGCAGTGTGGTCGGGACCGGGAACACTGAAGCTTTCTTT CASSVVGTGNTEAFF
few . TRBJ2-3 TRBV12-3/TRBV12-4 TGTGCCAGCAGTTTGCAGGGGATTAATACAGATACGCAGTATTTT CASSLQGINTDTQYF